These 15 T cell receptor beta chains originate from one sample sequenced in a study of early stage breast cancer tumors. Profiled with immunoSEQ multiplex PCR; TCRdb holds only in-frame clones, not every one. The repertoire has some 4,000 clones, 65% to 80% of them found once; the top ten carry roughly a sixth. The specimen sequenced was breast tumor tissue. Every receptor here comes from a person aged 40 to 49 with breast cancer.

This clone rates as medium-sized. CDR3 in amino acids: CASSPDGSYEQYF. The CDR3 bases are TGTGCCAGCAGCCCAGACGGCTCCTACGAGCAGTACTTC. This chain connects TRBV7-3 to TRBJ2-7; D ambiguous. Trimming pared 5 bases from V and 0 bases from J, leaving 8 bases between. The germline gives CDR1 SGHTA, CDR2 FQGTGA. The CDR3 runs to 13 residues.

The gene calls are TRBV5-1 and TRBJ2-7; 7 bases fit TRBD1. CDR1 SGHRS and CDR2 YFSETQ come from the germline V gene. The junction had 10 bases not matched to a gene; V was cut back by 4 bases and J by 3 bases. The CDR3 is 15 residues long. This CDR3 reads CASSRQQGMGYEQYF. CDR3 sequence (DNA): TGCGCCAGCAGCCGGCAACAGGGGATGGGCTACGAGCAGTACTTC.

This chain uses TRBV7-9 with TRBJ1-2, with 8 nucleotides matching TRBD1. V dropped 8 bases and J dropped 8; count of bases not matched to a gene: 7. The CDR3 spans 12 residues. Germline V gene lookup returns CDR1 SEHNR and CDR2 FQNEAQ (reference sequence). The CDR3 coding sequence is TGTGCCAGCTCCGGACAGGGTAGGGGCTACACCTTC. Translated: CASSGQGRGYTF.

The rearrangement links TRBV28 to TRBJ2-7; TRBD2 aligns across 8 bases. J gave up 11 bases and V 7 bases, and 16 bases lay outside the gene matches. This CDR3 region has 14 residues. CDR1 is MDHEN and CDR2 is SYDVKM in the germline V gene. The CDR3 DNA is TGTGCCAGCACTACAACTGGGCTAGCGGGTTCAGAGTACTTC. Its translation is CASTTTGLAGSEYF.

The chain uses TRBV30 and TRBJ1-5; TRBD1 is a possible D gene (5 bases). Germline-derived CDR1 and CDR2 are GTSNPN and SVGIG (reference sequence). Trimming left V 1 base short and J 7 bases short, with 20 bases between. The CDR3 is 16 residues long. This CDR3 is CAWSGSGAGIDQPQHF. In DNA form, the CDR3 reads TGTGCCTGGAGTGGAAGCGGGGCAGGGATTGACCAGCCCCAGCATTTT. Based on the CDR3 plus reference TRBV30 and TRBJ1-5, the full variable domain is SQTIHQWPATLVQPVGSPLSLECTVEGTSNPNLYWYRQAAGRGLQLLFYSVGIGQISSEVPQNLSASRPQDRQFILSSKKLLLSDSGFYLCAWSGSGAGIDQPQHFGDGTRLSIL.

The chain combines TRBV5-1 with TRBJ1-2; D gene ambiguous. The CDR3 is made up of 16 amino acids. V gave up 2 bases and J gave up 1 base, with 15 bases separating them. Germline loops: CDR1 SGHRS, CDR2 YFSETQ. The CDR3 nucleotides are TGCGCCAGCAGCTTATCGCCAGGATCTCTTAACTATGGCTACACCTTC. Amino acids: CASSLSPGSLNYGYTF.

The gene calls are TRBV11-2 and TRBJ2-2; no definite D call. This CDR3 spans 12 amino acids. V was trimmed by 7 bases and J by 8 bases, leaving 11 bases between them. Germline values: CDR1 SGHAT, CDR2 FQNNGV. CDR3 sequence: CASTDPRGELFF. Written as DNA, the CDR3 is TGTGCCAGCACCGACCCCCGTGGGGAGCTGTTTTTT.

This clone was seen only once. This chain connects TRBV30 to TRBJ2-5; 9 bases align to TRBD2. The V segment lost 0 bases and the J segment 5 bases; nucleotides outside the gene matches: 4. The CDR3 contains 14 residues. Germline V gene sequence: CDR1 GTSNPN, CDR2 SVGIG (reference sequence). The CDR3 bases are TGTGCCTGGAGTGTACTAGCGGGCTTGGAGACCCAGTACTTC. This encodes CAWSVLAGLETQYF. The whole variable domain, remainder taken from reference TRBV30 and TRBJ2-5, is SQTIHQWPATLVQPVGSPLSLECTVEGTSNPNLYWYRQAAGRGLQLLFYSVGIGQISSEVPQNLSASRPQDRQFILSSKKLLLSDSGFYLCAWSVLAGLETQYFGPGTRLLVL.

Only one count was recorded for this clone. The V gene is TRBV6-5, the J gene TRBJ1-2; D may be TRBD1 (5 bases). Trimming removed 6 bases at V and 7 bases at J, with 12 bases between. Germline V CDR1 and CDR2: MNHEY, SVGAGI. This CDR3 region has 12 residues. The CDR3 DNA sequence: TGTGCCAGCAGCTCAGGGTTAGGTGGCTACACCTTC. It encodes CASSSGLGGYTF.

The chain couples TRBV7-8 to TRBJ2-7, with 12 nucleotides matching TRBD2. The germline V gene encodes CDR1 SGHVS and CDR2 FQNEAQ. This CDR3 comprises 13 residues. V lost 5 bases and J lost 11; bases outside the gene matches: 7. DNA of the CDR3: TGTGCCAGCAGCCCATCTAGCGGGAGGGGGGAGTACTTC. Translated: CASSPSSGRGEYF. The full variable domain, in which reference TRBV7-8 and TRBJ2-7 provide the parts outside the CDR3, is GAGVSQSPRYKVAKRGQDVALRCDPISGHVSLFWYQQALGQGPEFLTYFQNEAQLDKSGLPSDRFFAERPEGSVSTLKIQRTQQEDSAVYLCASSPSSGRGEYFGPGTRLTVT.

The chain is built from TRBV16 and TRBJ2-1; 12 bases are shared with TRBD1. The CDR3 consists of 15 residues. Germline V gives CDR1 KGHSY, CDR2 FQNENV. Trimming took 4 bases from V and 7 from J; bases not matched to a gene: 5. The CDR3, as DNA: TGTGCCAGCAGCCTACCGGGACAGGGGGCGAATGAGCAGTTCTTC. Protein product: CASSLPGQGANEQFF.

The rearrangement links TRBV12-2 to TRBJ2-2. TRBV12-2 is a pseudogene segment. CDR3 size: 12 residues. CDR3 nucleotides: TGTGCCAGCACCAGCCGTACCGGGGAGCTGTTTTTT. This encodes CASTSRTGELFF.

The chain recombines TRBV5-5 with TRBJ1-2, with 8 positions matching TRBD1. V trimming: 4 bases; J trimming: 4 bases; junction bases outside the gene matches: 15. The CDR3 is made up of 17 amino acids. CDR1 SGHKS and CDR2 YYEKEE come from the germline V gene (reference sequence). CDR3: CASSLTISGTGPYGYTF. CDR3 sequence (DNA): TGTGCCAGCAGCCTAACCATTTCCGGGACAGGACCCTATGGCTACACCTTC.

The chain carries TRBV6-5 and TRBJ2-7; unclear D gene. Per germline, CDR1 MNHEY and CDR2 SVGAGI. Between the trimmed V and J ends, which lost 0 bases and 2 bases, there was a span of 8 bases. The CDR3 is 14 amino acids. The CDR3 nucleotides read TGTGCCAGCAGTTACTCAGTCGGCCCCTACGAGCAGTACTTC. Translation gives CASSYSVGPYEQYF.

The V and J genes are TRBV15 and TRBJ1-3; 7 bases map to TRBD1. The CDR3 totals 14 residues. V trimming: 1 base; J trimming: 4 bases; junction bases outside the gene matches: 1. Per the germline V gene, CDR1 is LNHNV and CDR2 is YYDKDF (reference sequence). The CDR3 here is CATSRVGQGNTIYF. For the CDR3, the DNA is TGTGCCACCAGCAGAGTGGGACAGGGAAACACCATATATTTT.